The 15 T cell receptor beta chains presented below share a single source sample, sequenced in a study of T-cell memory formation after mild COVID-19. TCRdb used MiXCR to reprocess the 5' RACE reads, holding one entry per CDR3 protein. The repertoire includes more than 300,000 distinct CDR3 sequences, 20% to 25% of them detected once, and around 23% sits in the top ten. Sequencing used PBMCs or a T cell subset sorted from them (not recorded which). The receptors were sampled from a man aged 18 to 30 who had mild COVID-19 (a few samples of this study predate the infection). Cell type and time point are not known.

The genes are TRBV10-3 and TRBJ1-2; D possibly corresponds to TRBD1 (6 bases). Germline V gene data show CDR1 as ENHRY and CDR2 as SYGVKD. The length of the CDR3 is 13 residues. Trimming stripped 2 bases from V and 6 bases from J, with 10 bases between. The CDR3 coding sequence is TGTGCCATCAGTGAGGCCAGGGGAAATGGCTACACCTTC. Translation: CAISEARGNGYTF.

The chain joins TRBV5-1 to TRBJ2-1, with D possibly being TRBD1 or TRBD2 (5 bases each). The CDR3 has 15 amino acids. Germline loops: CDR1 SGHRS, CDR2 YFSETQ. Trimming stripped 3 bases from V and 6 bases from J, with 16 bases between. For the CDR3, the DNA is TGCGCCAGCAGCTCCCGAGGGGACGGGACCAATGAGCAGTTCTTC. This encodes CASSSRGDGTNEQFF.

This clonotype came up a few times. V gene TRBV28 combines with J gene TRBJ2-1; D remains ambiguous. V was pared by 3 bases and J by 1 base, with 10 bases between. CDR1 is MDHEN, CDR2 SYDVKM, per germline. This CDR3 contains 15 residues. The CDR3: CASSFQRRSYNEQFF. CDR3 sequence (DNA): TGTGCCAGCAGTTTTCAGCGTAGGTCCTACAATGAGCAGTTCTTC.

This clonotype was counted a few times. The V call is TRBV6-6, the J call TRBJ1-2; a weak D match, TRBD1 (6 bases). Germline-derived CDR1 and CDR2 are MNHNY and SVGAGI (reference sequence). CDR3 size: 13 residues. The ends were cut back, 7 bases at V and 4 bases at J, with 13 bases in the middle. CDR3 bases: TGTGCCAGCACCCCCGGGACAACCTATGGCTACACCTTC. The encoded protein is CASTPGTTYGYTF.

The chain uses TRBV20-1 and TRBJ2-5; TRBD1 aligns across 7 bases. V was clipped by 3 bases and J by 2 bases; unmatched bases: 6. Germline V gene sequence: CDR1 DFQATT, CDR2 SNEGSKA (reference sequence). This CDR3 region has 14 residues. The CDR3 here is CSARPQGEQETQYF. For the CDR3, the DNA is TGCAGTGCTAGGCCCCAGGGGGAACAAGAGACCCAGTACTTC.

This clonotype has more than one count but fewer than ten. The chain is built from TRBV7-2 and TRBJ1-6, with D hard to call. V was cut by 2 bases and J by 2 bases, with 10 bases left in between. The length of the CDR3 is 16 residues. The germline V gene has CDR1 SGHTA and CDR2 FQGNSA. CDR3 nucleotide sequence: TGTGCCAGCAGCTTACAAACAGAGACCTATAATTCACCCCTCCACTTT. It codes for CASSLQTETYNSPLHF.

This clonotype has more than one count but fewer than ten. The chain uses TRBV29-1 and TRBJ2-1, with 8 bases that match TRBD2. Germline V CDR1 and CDR2: SQVTM, ANQGSEA. V gave up 4 bases and J gave up 15 bases; unmatched junction bases: 14. The CDR3 has 13 residues. The CDR3, as DNA: TGCAGCGTTGCCCAACCTAGCGGGCGGATCTGGTTCTTC. It encodes CSVAQPSGRIWFF.

Only a few counts were recorded for this clonotype. The chain carries TRBV4-1 and TRBJ2-3; tentatively, D is TRBD1 (5 bases). The V end lost 3 bases, the J end lost 4 bases, and 8 bases lay between the germline ends. This CDR3 comprises 13 residues. Germline CDR1 reads MGHRA; CDR2 reads YSYEKL. This CDR3 is CASSQQGADTQYF. The CDR3 coding sequence is TGCGCCAGCAGCCAGCAGGGTGCAGATACGCAGTATTTT.

Only a few counts were recorded for this clonotype. CDR3 bases: TGTGCCAGCAGCCCAATTACAGGGGCCTACACCGGGGAGCTGTTTTTT. This gives the protein CASSPITGAYTGELFF. The chain recombines TRBV7-6 with TRBJ2-2; TRBD1 matches 7 bases. The J segment lost 3 bases and the V segment lost 5 bases, leaving 9 bases of the junction unmatched. Germline V lookup: CDR1 SGHVS, CDR2 FNYEAQ. The CDR3 runs to 16 residues.

This clonotype has a handful of counts. V is TRBV6-6 and J is TRBJ1-3; no firm D call. Per the germline V gene, CDR1 is MNHNY and CDR2 is SVGAGI (reference sequence). V lost 1 base and J lost 0, with 4 bases in between. The CDR3 has 14 residues. CDR3 in amino acids: CASSYYGSGNTIYF. CDR3 sequence (DNA): TGTGCCAGCAGTTACTACGGCTCTGGAAACACCATATATTTT.

The chain joins TRBV2 to TRBJ1-5; weak D call: TRBD1 (5 bases). Trimming took 6 bases from V and 3 from J, leaving 9 bases between them. Germline V gene sequence: CDR1 SNHLY, CDR2 FYNNEI. The CDR3 spans 13 residues. The CDR3, as DNA: TGTGCCAGCAGAGGGGAAATCAATCAGCCCCAGCATTTT. It is translated as CASRGEINQPQHF.

This clonotype appeared a few times. This chain connects TRBV3-1 to TRBJ1-6; 7 bases are shared with TRBD1. This CDR3 comprises 15 residues. Germline CDR1 and CDR2: LGHDT and YNNKEL (reference sequence). Germline trimming cut 3 bases from V and 8 bases from J; bases unmatched to any gene: 7. CDR3 residues: CASSQGEGAYSPLHF. In DNA form, the CDR3 reads TGTGCCAGCAGCCAGGGTGAGGGGGCGTATTCACCCCTCCACTTT.

The rearrangement links TRBV7-2 to TRBJ1-2; 9 nucleotides agree with TRBD1. Germline V gene lookup returns CDR1 SGHTA and CDR2 FQGNSA. The CDR3 extends over 15 amino acids. V was clipped by 5 bases and J by 4 bases; unmatched bases: 8. The CDR3 nucleotides read TGTGCCAGCAGCGAGTCCGGGACAGGGTTCTATGGCTACACCTTC. This codes for CASSESGTGFYGYTF. The variable domain in full, completed from reference TRBV7-2 and TRBJ1-2, reads GAGVSQSPSNKVTEKGKDVELRCDPISGHTALYWYRQSLGQGLEFLIYFQGNSAPDKSGLPSDRFSAERTGGSVSTLTIQRTQQEDSAVYLCASSESGTGFYGYTFGSGTRLTVV.

The gene calls are TRBV7-8 and TRBJ1-2; tentative D call: TRBD1 (6 bases). The germline V and J ends were trimmed by 3 bases and 4 bases, with 9 bases remaining between them. Per germline, CDR1 SGHVS and CDR2 FQNEAQ. CDR3 length equals 13 residues. The CDR3 region is CASSLLDSYGYTF. The CDR3 bases are TGTGCCAGCAGCTTGCTGGACAGCTATGGCTACACCTTC.

This clonotype was counted only a few times. This chain uses TRBV20-1 with TRBJ1-2; perhaps TRBD1 as D (5 bases). From germline, CDR1 is DFQATT and CDR2 SNEGSKA (reference sequence). Trimming pared 5 bases from V and 4 bases from J, leaving 14 bases between. This CDR3 comprises 13 residues. The CDR3 region has the DNA TGCAGTGCTGCGGCCCCAGGGATCTATGGCTACACCTTC. Its translation: CSAAAPGIYGYTF.